The rows below give T cell receptor beta chains drawn from one sample of a study of shared clonotypes between healthy human individuals. The table came from immunoSEQ multiplex PCR; TCRdb's copy has only in-frame clones and leaves some out. The sample includes hundreds of thousands of clones, more than 95% seen only once; the top ten take approximately 0.3%. The sample taken for sequencing was naive CD8+ T cells sorted from blood. The origin of the receptors is a man aged 25-45 years in good health. Both conserved end residues are trimmed from each CDR3. Each record gives: D gene, V gene, clone size, J gene, CDR3 protein. The D gene is left open where the match is weak. Clone size is stated in some rows and not others, as once, few, many or a class when expanded.

d_call: TRBD1; v_call: TRBV6-5; clone_size: once; j_call: TRBJ1-1; cdr3_aa: ASSYGQVDEAF
d_call: TRBD2; v_call: TRBV9; clone_size: NA; j_call: TRBJ2-1; cdr3_aa: ASSPLSGTSIEQF
d_call: TRBD1; v_call: TRBV7-6; clone_size: NA; j_call: TRBJ2-1; cdr3_aa: ASSPPPGTGGYNEQF
d_call: TRBD1; v_call: TRBV28; clone_size: NA; j_call: TRBJ2-2; cdr3_aa: ASSFDTMTGGVLTGELF
d_call: NA; v_call: TRBV7-6; clone_size: NA; j_call: TRBJ2-5; cdr3_aa: ASSLEAGPGETQY
d_call: NA; v_call: TRBV19; clone_size: NA; j_call: TRBJ2-6; cdr3_aa: ASSITASGANVLT
d_call: TRBD1; v_call: TRBV9; clone_size: NA; j_call: TRBJ1-2; cdr3_aa: ASSVGQGASGYT
d_call: TRBD1; v_call: TRBV29-1; clone_size: NA; j_call: TRBJ2-1; cdr3_aa: SVETGTGTYNEQF
d_call: NA; v_call: TRBV9; clone_size: NA; j_call: TRBJ1-1; cdr3_aa: ASSTSGGLNTEAF
d_call: NA; v_call: TRBV15; clone_size: NA; j_call: TRBJ2-7; cdr3_aa: ATSPGGYEQY
d_call: NA; v_call: TRBV30; clone_size: NA; j_call: TRBJ2-3; cdr3_aa: AWNIAASTDTQY
d_call: NA; v_call: TRBV5-4; clone_size: NA; j_call: TRBJ2-3; cdr3_aa: ASSLEWERADTQY
d_call: TRBD1; v_call: TRBV7-6; clone_size: NA; j_call: TRBJ2-7; cdr3_aa: ASSRRDRPSYEQY
d_call: TRBD2; v_call: TRBV27; clone_size: once; j_call: TRBJ2-3; cdr3_aa: ASRYGLAETSTDTQY
d_call: NA; v_call: TRBV27; clone_size: NA; j_call: TRBJ2-3; cdr3_aa: ASAAVSAATDTQY
d_call: NA; v_call: TRBV27; clone_size: NA; j_call: TRBJ2-7; cdr3_aa: ASSLVWSSPYEQY
d_call: TRBD2; v_call: TRBV7-6; clone_size: NA; j_call: TRBJ2-7; cdr3_aa: ASSSGTSGYEQY
d_call: TRBD1; v_call: TRBV7-2; clone_size: NA; j_call: TRBJ2-7; cdr3_aa: ASSPGQGSTYEQY
d_call: NA; v_call: TRBV7-6; clone_size: NA; j_call: TRBJ1-1; cdr3_aa: ASSASVEGRGTEAF
d_call: NA; v_call: TRBV5-4; clone_size: NA; j_call: TRBJ2-6; cdr3_aa: ASSYGVPGANVLT
d_call: NA; v_call: TRBV27; clone_size: NA; j_call: TRBJ2-4; cdr3_aa: ASSFSLQIAKNIQY
d_call: NA; v_call: TRBV7-6; clone_size: NA; j_call: TRBJ2-2; cdr3_aa: ASSLRRGDFGELF
d_call: NA; v_call: TRBV11-2; clone_size: NA; j_call: TRBJ1-2; cdr3_aa: ASSLFPQPNYGYT
d_call: TRBD2; v_call: TRBV7-2; clone_size: NA; j_call: TRBJ2-2; cdr3_aa: ASSSPGTSGLLNTGELF
d_call: NA; v_call: TRBV11-2; clone_size: NA; j_call: TRBJ2-7; cdr3_aa: ASSLDSFESSYEQY
d_call: NA; v_call: TRBV6-5; clone_size: NA; j_call: TRBJ2-7; cdr3_aa: ASSPGQPAYEQY
d_call: NA; v_call: TRBV19; clone_size: NA; j_call: TRBJ1-1; cdr3_aa: ASSWILGGEEAF
d_call: NA; v_call: TRBV5-4; clone_size: NA; j_call: TRBJ2-7; cdr3_aa: ASSGDLDLEQY
d_call: NA; v_call: TRBV13; clone_size: NA; j_call: TRBJ1-5; cdr3_aa: ASSLQMGQPQH
d_call: NA; v_call: TRBV27; clone_size: NA; j_call: TRBJ2-5; cdr3_aa: ASSGIDGTQY
d_call: NA; v_call: TRBV2; clone_size: NA; j_call: TRBJ1-1; cdr3_aa: ASSGAPTNTEAF
d_call: NA; v_call: TRBV4-1; clone_size: NA; j_call: TRBJ2-1; cdr3_aa: ASSHGTPDNEQF
d_call: NA; v_call: TRBV5-1; clone_size: NA; j_call: TRBJ2-1; cdr3_aa: ASSFPALSSYNEQF
d_call: TRBD1; v_call: TRBV5-1; clone_size: NA; j_call: TRBJ2-2; cdr3_aa: ASSPLDRGRNTGELF
d_call: TRBD1; v_call: TRBV28; clone_size: NA; j_call: TRBJ1-4; cdr3_aa: ASRRDGQGPTGSGEKLF
d_call: TRBD1; v_call: TRBV7-9; clone_size: NA; j_call: TRBJ2-5; cdr3_aa: ASQGAGETQY
d_call: NA; v_call: TRBV29-1; clone_size: NA; j_call: TRBJ2-1; cdr3_aa: SVERPLTEQF
d_call: TRBD2; v_call: TRBV28; clone_size: NA; j_call: TRBJ2-7; cdr3_aa: ASALGTSGRDEQY
d_call: NA; v_call: TRBV7-3; clone_size: NA; j_call: TRBJ1-1; cdr3_aa: ASSLNQGWNTEAF
d_call: NA; v_call: TRBV5-4; clone_size: once; j_call: TRBJ2-2; cdr3_aa: ASSLGVGELF
d_call: TRBD1; v_call: TRBV10-3; clone_size: once; j_call: TRBJ1-5; cdr3_aa: ATGQASNQPQH
d_call: TRBD2; v_call: TRBV27; clone_size: NA; j_call: TRBJ2-7; cdr3_aa: ASSLLAGFYEQY
d_call: TRBD2; v_call: TRBV5-5; clone_size: once; j_call: TRBJ2-7; cdr3_aa: ASSLNHLAGGSDVYEQY
d_call: NA; v_call: TRBV5-1; clone_size: NA; j_call: TRBJ1-3; cdr3_aa: ASSRTELSFSGNTIY
d_call: NA; v_call: TRBV19; clone_size: NA; j_call: TRBJ2-7; cdr3_aa: ASRARGSDEQY